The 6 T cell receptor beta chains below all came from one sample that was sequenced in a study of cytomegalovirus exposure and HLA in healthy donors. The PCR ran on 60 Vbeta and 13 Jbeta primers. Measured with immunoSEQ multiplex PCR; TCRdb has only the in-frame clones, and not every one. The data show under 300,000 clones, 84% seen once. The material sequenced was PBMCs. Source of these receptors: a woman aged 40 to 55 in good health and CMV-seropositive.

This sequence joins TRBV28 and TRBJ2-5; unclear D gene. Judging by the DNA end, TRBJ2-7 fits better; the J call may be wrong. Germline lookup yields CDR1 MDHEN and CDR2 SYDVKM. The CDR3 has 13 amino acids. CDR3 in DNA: TGTGCCAGCAGGCCCCCGGCTAGCTACGAGCAGTACTTC. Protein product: CASRPPASYEQYF.

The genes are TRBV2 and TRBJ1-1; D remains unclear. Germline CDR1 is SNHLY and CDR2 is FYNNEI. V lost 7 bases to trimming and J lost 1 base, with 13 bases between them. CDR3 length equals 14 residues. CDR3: CASTRTEGNTEAFF. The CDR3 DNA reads TGTGCCAGCACCCGGACCGAGGGGAACACTGAAGCTTTCTTT.

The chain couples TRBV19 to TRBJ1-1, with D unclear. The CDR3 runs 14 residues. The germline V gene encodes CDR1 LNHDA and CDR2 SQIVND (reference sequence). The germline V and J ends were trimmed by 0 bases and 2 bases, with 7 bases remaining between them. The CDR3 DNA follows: TGTGCCAGTAGTATAGATCGGTCCAACACTGAAGCTTTCTTT. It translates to CASSIDRSNTEAFF.

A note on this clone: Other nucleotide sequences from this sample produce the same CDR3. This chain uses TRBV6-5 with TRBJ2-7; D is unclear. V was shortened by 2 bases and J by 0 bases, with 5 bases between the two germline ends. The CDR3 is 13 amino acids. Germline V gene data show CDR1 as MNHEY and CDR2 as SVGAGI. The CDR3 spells CASSYGGSYEQYF. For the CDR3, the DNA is TGTGCCAGCAGTTACGGCGGCTCCTACGAGCAGTACTTC.

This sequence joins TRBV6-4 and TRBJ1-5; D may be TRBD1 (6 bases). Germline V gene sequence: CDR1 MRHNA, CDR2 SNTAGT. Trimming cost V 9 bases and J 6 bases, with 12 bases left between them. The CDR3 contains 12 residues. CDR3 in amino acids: CARGATSQPQHF. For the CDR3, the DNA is TGTGCCAGGGGGGCGACGAGTCAGCCCCAGCATTTT.

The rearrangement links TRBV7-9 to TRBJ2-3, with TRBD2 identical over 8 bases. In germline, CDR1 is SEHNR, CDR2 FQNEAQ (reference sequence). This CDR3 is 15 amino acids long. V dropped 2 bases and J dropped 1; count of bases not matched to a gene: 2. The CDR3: CASSLREGGTDTQYF. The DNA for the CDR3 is TGTGCCAGCAGCTTACGGGAGGGCGGCACAGATACGCAGTATTTT.